A single sample gave rise to the 29 T cell receptor beta chains below, sequenced in a study of human T cells and chemical hapten exposure. Sample time point: healthy volunteer bleed at 2 weeks. Researchers extracted total RNA from unfractionated whole blood. TCRdb used MiXCR to reprocess the RACE reads, holding one entry per CDR3 protein. Counted here are some 90,000 distinct CDR3 sequences, around 8.8% occurring once; the ten biggest clones make up around 2.8%. Sequencing was performed on whole blood. The receptor source for this set is a female donor in good health. Some clones in this sample may be carry-over from other donors' samples.

This clonotype was counted only a few times. The gene calls are TRBV3-1 and TRBJ2-3, with D perhaps given as TRBD1 or TRBD2 (5 bases each). This CDR3 spans 15 amino acids. From germline, CDR1 is LGHDT and CDR2 YNNKEL (reference sequence). Trimming pared 2 bases from V and 8 bases from J, leaving 17 bases between. In DNA form, the CDR3 reads TGTGCCAGCAGCCAATCAGACCACCAGAGGGGTACGCAGTATTTT. Its translation: CASSQSDHQRGTQYF.

The chain has TRBV20-1 and TRBJ2-1; TRBD2 might be the D (6 bases). The length of the CDR3 is 14 residues. V lost 2 bases and J 4 bases, leaving 12 bases between the germline ends. CDR1 and CDR2 from the germline V gene are DFQATT and SNEGSKA (reference sequence). The CDR3 region is CSARRAGLYNEQFF. CDR3 nucleotides: TGCAGTGCTAGAAGGGCGGGACTTTACAATGAGCAGTTCTTC.

This clonotype was counted only a few times. The chain couples TRBV6-2 or TRBV6-3 to TRBJ1-1; D gene ambiguous. The length of the CDR3 is 13 residues. Deletions cut 4 bases from V and 1 base from J, with 7 bases between. Germline V gives CDR1 MNHEY, CDR2 SVGEGT. The CDR3 region is CASSSKWNTEAFF. CDR3 nucleotide sequence: TGTGCCAGCAGTTCGAAATGGAACACTGAAGCTTTCTTT.

The genes are TRBV12-3 or TRBV12-4 and TRBJ2-7, with 8 bases that match TRBD1. V lost 9 bases to trimming and J lost 4 bases; unmatched junction nucleotides: 8. This CDR3 is 13 amino acids long. In DNA form, the CDR3 reads TGTGCCAGTCGAGTTACAGGGGGTTACGAGCAGTACTTC. It codes for CASRVTGGYEQYF.

This clonotype was counted between two and nine times. The rearrangement links TRBV5-1 to TRBJ1-5, with D possibly being TRBD1 (5 bases). This CDR3 comprises 15 residues. V lost 0 bases, J lost 2 bases, and 9 bases lay in between. In germline, CDR1 is SGHRS, CDR2 YFSETQ. CDR3 residues: CASSLDAGGNQPQHF. The CDR3 DNA sequence: TGCGCCAGCAGCTTGGATGCGGGGGGCAATCAGCCCCAGCATTTT.

The chain links TRBV6-2 or TRBV6-3 to TRBJ2-7; either TRBD1 or TRBD2 may supply D (5 bases each). Germline loops: CDR1 MNHEY, CDR2 SVGEGT. The V gene lost 6 bases and the J gene lost 1 base, with 16 bases spanning the gap. The length of the CDR3 is 15 residues. In DNA form, the CDR3 reads TGTGCCAGCAGCCCCCCCGGGACGCGGTCCTACGAGCAGTACTTC. Protein: CASSPPGTRSYEQYF.

This clonotype was observed many times. This chain uses TRBV7-8 with TRBJ1-5, with no clear D. Germline values: CDR1 SGHVS, CDR2 FQNEAQ. This CDR3 region has 14 residues. Trimming took 0 bases from V and 3 from J, leaving 6 bases between them. The CDR3: CASSLARHNQPQHF. The CDR3 DNA sequence: TGTGCCAGCAGCTTAGCTAGGCACAATCAGCCCCAGCATTTT.

About this clonotype itself: A much larger clonotype is one base distant, so this may be a read error. The V call is TRBV7-8, the J call TRBJ2-5, with D perhaps being TRBD1 or TRBD2 (5 bases each). The CDR3 has 12 amino acids. CDR1 is SGHVS and CDR2 is FQNEAQ in the germline V gene. This CDR3 is CASSLSRETQNF. CDR3 bases: TGTGCCAGCAGCTTATCCAGGGAGACCCAGAACTTC.

This clonotype was seen ten or more times. The rearrangement uses TRBV24-1 and TRBJ1-2; D is perhaps TRBD1 (5 bases). The CDR3 totals 12 residues. Trimming took off 4 bases at V and 5 bases at J, with 7 bases between the two ends. CDR1 is KGHDR and CDR2 is SFDVKD in the germline V gene. The CDR3 spells CATSDDRYGYTF. CDR3 coding DNA: TGTGCCACCAGTGACGACAGATATGGCTACACCTTC.

In this sample, this clonotype turned up a few times. The chain combines TRBV2 with TRBJ1-5; D remains unclear. The CDR3 sequence is 14 residues long. The germline V and J ends were trimmed by 5 bases and 4 bases, with 12 bases remaining between them. Germline assignment: CDR1 SNHLY and CDR2 FYNNEI. DNA for the CDR3: TGTGCCAGCAGTTTTTACAGCGGAAATCAGCCCCAGCATTTT. Protein sequence: CASSFYSGNQPQHF.

This clonotype was picked up a small number of times. The chain uses TRBV20-1 and TRBJ1-2, with 10 bases that match TRBD1. The CDR3 extends over 15 amino acids. V was pared by 1 base and J by 7 bases, with 9 bases of the junction left unmatched. From germline, CDR1 is DFQATT and CDR2 SNEGSKA (reference sequence). CDR3 nucleotide sequence: TGCAGTGCTAGAGTACCGGGACAGGGGACTTCTGGCTACACCTTC. Its protein product is CSARVPGQGTSGYTF.

The chain is built from TRBV28 and TRBJ2-5, with TRBD2 matching 8 bases. Looked up from germline, CDR1 is MDHEN and CDR2 is SYDVKM. After removal of 7 bases from V and 5 bases from J, the junction contained 6 bases not matched to a gene. The CDR3 is 13 amino acids. The DNA for the CDR3 is TGTGCCAGCATCGGGGGGGCCTGGGAGACCCAGTACTTC. Protein sequence: CASIGGAWETQYF.

This clonotype was counted many times. The chain's CDR3 is CASFEGGTTEAFF. DNA of the CDR3: TGTGCCAGCTTTGAGGGGGGAACGACTGAAGCTTTCTTT. This chain links TRBV6-5 with TRBJ1-1; a weak D match, TRBD1 (6 bases). The CDR3 contains 13 residues. Trimming shortened V by 8 bases and J by 5 bases, and 15 bases separated the two germline ends. From germline, CDR1 is MNHEY and CDR2 SVGAGI.

The genes are TRBV28 and TRBJ2-3, with D possibly being TRBD1 (6 bases). Germline V gene sequence: CDR1 MDHEN, CDR2 SYDVKM. The CDR3 has 14 amino acids. V dropped 4 bases and J dropped 3 bases, with 11 bases sitting between them. CDR3 sequence reads: CASSSSGETDTQYF. The CDR3 nucleotides are TGTGCCAGCAGTTCATCAGGGGAAACAGATACGCAGTATTTT.

This clonotype was detected ten times or more. The chain has TRBV12-3 or TRBV12-4 and TRBJ2-3; perhaps TRBD1 as D (6 bases). V was trimmed by 5 bases and J by 0 bases, leaving 15 bases between them. The CDR3 contains 16 residues. The CDR3 coding sequence is TGTGCCAGCAGTCGAATAGACAGGCTAAGCACAGATACGCAGTATTTT. This translates into CASSRIDRLSTDTQYF.

This clonotype appeared a few times. V gene TRBV7-3 combines with J gene TRBJ1-5; D is possibly TRBD1 (5 bases). Germline V gene data show CDR1 as SGHTA and CDR2 as FQGTGA. The V end lost 0 bases, the J end lost 4 bases, and 13 bases lay between the germline ends. The CDR3 is 16 amino acids. CDR3 coding DNA: TGTGCCAGCAGCTTAACAAGGGGATTTGAGAATCAGCCCCAGCATTTT. It specifies CASSLTRGFENQPQHF.

This clonotype was recorded a few times. This chain joins TRBV5-1 and TRBJ2-5, with TRBD2 matching over 9 bases. CDR1 is SGHRS and CDR2 is YFSETQ in the germline V gene. The CDR3 runs to 13 residues. V shed 8 bases and J 3 bases; nucleotides not matched to a gene: 5. DNA of the CDR3: TGCGCCAGAAAGCGGGAGGATGAAGAGACCCAGTACTTC. Amino acids: CARKREDEETQYF.

This clonotype was found a few times. The V call is TRBV2, the J call TRBJ2-7, with TRBD1 as a possible D gene (6 bases). Trimming pared 9 bases from V and 2 bases from J, leaving 17 bases between. Per the germline V gene, CDR1 is SNHLY and CDR2 is FYNNEI. There are 14 residues in the CDR3. CDR3 bases: TGTGCCAGTAGCTTTTCGGGACACACCTACGAGCAGTACTTC. It specifies CASSFSGHTYEQYF.

The chain couples TRBV3-1 to TRBJ2-5; D not certain. This CDR3 contains 13 residues. V was pared by 1 base and J by 4 bases, with 7 bases between. Germline assignment: CDR1 LGHDT and CDR2 YNNKEL (reference sequence). The CDR3, as DNA: TGTGCCAGCAGCCAAGGTGGAACAGAGACCCAGTACTTC. Its protein product is CASSQGGTETQYF.

There are many counts of this clonotype. V and J are TRBV20-1 and TRBJ2-3, with D perhaps matching TRBD1 or TRBD2 (6 bases each). Germline-derived CDR1 and CDR2 are DFQATT and SNEGSKA (reference sequence). V was pared by 3 bases and J by 3 bases, with 10 bases between. This CDR3 region has 13 residues. Written as DNA, the CDR3 is TGCAGTGCTAGTAGGGGGGCGACAGATACGCAGTATTTT. This codes for CSASRGATDTQYF.

This clonotype has ten or more counts. The chain has TRBV27 and TRBJ2-3, with TRBD1 as a possible D gene (6 bases). Germline V gene data show CDR1 as MNHEY and CDR2 as SMNVEV (reference sequence). V was clipped by 3 bases and J by 1 base, with 8 bases between them. The CDR3 is 14 amino acids. CDR3 in DNA: TGTGCCAGCAGTTTCCGACAGGGCACAGATACGCAGTATTTT. Amino acids: CASSFRQGTDTQYF.

This clonotype was counted between two and nine times. The chain employs TRBV28 and TRBJ1-2; D gene uncertain. V lost 3 bases and J 7 bases, leaving 6 bases between the germline ends. The CDR3 runs to 11 residues. Germline V gives CDR1 MDHEN, CDR2 SYDVKM. In DNA, the CDR3 is TGTGCCAGCAGTTTTGAGTTTGGCTACACCTTC. This encodes CASSFEFGYTF.

The genes are TRBV27 and TRBJ1-6; D is unresolved. CDR3 size: 14 residues. Trimming left V 6 bases short and J 7 bases short, with 13 bases between. The germline CDR1 and CDR2 sequences are MNHEY and SMNVEV (reference sequence). The DNA of the CDR3 is TGTGCCAGCAGGACACCGATGCTAAATTCACCCCTCCACTTT. Its protein product is CASRTPMLNSPLHF.

This clonotype was recorded a few times. This chain uses TRBV5-1 with TRBJ1-1; D perhaps matches TRBD1 (5 bases). The CDR3 runs 16 residues. Germline values: CDR1 SGHRS, CDR2 YFSETQ. Trimming shortened V by 2 bases and J by 1 base, and 15 bases separated the two germline ends. This chain's CDR3 is CASSFYAGLPNTEAFF. Written as DNA, the CDR3 is TGCGCCAGCAGCTTTTACGCGGGACTACCGAACACTGAAGCTTTCTTT.

This clonotype was seen more than once but under ten times. This rearrangement joins TRBV30 to TRBJ2-3; no clear D. The germline V gene encodes CDR1 GTSNPN and CDR2 SVGIG (reference sequence). With 3 bases removed from V and 2 bases from J, the gap between germline ends came to 12 bases. The CDR3 covers 14 residues. The CDR3 DNA reads TGTGCCTGGAGAGAGGCTCTAAACACAGATACGCAGTATTTT. Amino acids: CAWREALNTDTQYF. Drawing the rest from reference TRBV30 and TRBJ2-3, the complete variable domain is SQTIHQWPATLVQPVGSPLSLECTVEGTSNPNLYWYRQAAGRGLQLLFYSVGIGQISSEVPQNLSASRPQDRQFILSSKKLLLSDSGFYLCAWREALNTDTQYFGPGTRLTVL.

This clonotype occurred a few times. The chain joins TRBV5-6 to TRBJ1-4; D uncertain. The CDR3 spans 15 residues. Germline V gene data show CDR1 as SGHDT and CDR2 as YYEEEE. Deletions cut 0 bases from V and 3 bases from J, with 9 bases between. The CDR3 region is CASSLGAGSNEKLFF. The CDR3 coding sequence is TGTGCCAGCAGCTTGGGGGCGGGATCTAATGAAAAACTGTTTTTT.

V and J are TRBV4-2 and TRBJ2-3, with D perhaps TRBD1 (5 bases). V dropped 1 base and J dropped 2 bases, with 10 bases sitting between them. This CDR3 is built from 15 residues. Germline V lookup: CDR1 LGHNA, CDR2 YNFKEQ. CDR3 residues: CASSQVKGFTDTQYF. The CDR3 DNA follows: TGTGCCAGCAGCCAAGTGAAGGGGTTCACAGATACGCAGTATTTT.

The J gene is TRBJ1-6, the V gene TRBV20-1; 10 nucleotides align to TRBD1. The junction had 14 bases not matched to a gene; V was cut back by 0 bases and J by 9 bases. This CDR3 is 18 amino acids long. From germline, CDR1 is DFQATT and CDR2 SNEGSKA (reference sequence). Written as DNA, the CDR3 is TGCAGTGCTAGAGACTCACGCCCTGGGACAGGGGATGGTTCACCCCTCCACTTT. This gives the protein CSARDSRPGTGDGSPLHF.

The table lists this clonotype with many counts. This chain connects TRBV14 to TRBJ1-3; TRBD1 is a possible D gene (5 bases). V was shortened by 6 bases and J by 4 bases, with 16 bases between the two germline ends. From germline, CDR1 is SGHDN and CDR2 FVKESK. This CDR3 comprises 15 residues. The CDR3 region is CASRLTGEGGNTIYF. In DNA, the CDR3 is TGTGCCAGCAGACTAACAGGAGAAGGAGGAAACACCATATATTTT.